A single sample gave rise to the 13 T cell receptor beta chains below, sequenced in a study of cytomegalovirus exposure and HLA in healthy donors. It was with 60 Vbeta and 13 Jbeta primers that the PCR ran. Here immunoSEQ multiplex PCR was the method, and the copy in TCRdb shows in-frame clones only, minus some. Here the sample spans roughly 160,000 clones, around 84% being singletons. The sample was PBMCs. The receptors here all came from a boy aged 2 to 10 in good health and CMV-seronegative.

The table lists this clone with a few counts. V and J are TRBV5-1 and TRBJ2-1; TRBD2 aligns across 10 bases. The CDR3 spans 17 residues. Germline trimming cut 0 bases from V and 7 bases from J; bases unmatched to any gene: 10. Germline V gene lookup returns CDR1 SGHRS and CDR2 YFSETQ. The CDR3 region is CASSLDFGIAGGNEQFF. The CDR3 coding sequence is TGCGCCAGCAGCTTGGACTTCGGGATAGCGGGAGGTAATGAGCAGTTCTTC.

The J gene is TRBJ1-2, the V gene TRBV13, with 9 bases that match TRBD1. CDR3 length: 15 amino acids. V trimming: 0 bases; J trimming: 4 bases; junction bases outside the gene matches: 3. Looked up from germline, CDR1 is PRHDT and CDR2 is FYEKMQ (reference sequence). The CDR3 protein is CASSLGTGGTYGYTF. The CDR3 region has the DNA TGTGCCAGCAGCTTAGGAACAGGGGGCACCTATGGCTACACCTTC. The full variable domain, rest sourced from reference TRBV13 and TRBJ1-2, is AAGVIQSPRHLIKEKRETATLKCYPIPRHDTVYWYQQGPGQDPQFLISFYEKMQSDKGSIPDRFSAQQFSDYHSELNMSSLELGDSALYFCASSLGTGGTYGYTFGSGTRLTVV.

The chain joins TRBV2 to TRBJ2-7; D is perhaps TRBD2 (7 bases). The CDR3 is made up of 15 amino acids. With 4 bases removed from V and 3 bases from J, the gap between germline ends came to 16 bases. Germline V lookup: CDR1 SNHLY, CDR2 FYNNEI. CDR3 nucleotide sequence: TGTGCCAGCAGTGGGGGGCTAGCGGCCCTCTACGAGCAGTACTTC. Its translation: CASSGGLAALYEQYF.

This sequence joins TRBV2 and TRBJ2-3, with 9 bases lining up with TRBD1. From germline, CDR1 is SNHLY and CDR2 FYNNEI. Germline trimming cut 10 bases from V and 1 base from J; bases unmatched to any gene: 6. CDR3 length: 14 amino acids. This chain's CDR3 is CATQGDRGTDTQYF. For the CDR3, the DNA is TGTGCCACCCAGGGGGACAGGGGCACAGATACGCAGTATTTT.

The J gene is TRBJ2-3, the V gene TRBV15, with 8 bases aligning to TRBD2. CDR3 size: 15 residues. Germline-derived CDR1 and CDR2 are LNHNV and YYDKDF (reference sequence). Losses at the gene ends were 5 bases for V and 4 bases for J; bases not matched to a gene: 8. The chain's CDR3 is CATSGASGGSDTQYF. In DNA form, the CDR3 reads TGTGCCACCAGCGGTGCAAGCGGGGGTTCAGATACGCAGTATTTT.

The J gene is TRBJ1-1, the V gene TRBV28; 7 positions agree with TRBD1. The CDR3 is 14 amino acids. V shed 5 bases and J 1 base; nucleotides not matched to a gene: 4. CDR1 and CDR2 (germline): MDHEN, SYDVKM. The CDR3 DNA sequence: TGTGCCAGCAGTCAAACAGGGGAGAACACTGAAGCTTTCTTT. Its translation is CASSQTGENTEAFF.

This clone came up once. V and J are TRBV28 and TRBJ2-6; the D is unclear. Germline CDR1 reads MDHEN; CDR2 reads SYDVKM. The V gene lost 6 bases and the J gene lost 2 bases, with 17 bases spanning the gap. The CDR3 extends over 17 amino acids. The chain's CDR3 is CASRESFLRAGANVLTF. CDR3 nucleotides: TGTGCCAGCAGAGAGTCCTTCTTACGCGCTGGGGCCAACGTCCTGACTTTC.

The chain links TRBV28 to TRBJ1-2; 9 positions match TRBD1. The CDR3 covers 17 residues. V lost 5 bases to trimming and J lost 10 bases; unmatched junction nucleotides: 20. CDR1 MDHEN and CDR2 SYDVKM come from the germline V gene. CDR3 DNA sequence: TGTGCCAGCAGTGCTCGCCTGACGGCCGGGGACAGGGATAACTACACCTTC. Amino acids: CASSARLTAGDRDNYTF.

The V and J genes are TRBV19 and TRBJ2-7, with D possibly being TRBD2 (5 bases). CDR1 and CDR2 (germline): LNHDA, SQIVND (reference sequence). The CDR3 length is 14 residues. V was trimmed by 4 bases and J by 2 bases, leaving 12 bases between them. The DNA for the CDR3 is TGTGCCAGTAGTACTGGGCTCGGGACCTACGAGCAGTACTTC. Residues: CASSTGLGTYEQYF.

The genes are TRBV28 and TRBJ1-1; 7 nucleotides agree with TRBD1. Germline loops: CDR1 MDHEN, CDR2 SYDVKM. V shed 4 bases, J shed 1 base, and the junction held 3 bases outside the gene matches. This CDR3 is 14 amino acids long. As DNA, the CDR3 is TGTGCCAGCAGTTACCGGGACAGGAACACTGAAGCTTTCTTT. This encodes CASSYRDRNTEAFF.

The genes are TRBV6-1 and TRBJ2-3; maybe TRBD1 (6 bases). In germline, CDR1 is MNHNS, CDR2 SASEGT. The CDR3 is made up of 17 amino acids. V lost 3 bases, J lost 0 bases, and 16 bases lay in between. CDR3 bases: TGTGCCAGCAGTGACACCCTTCGGACAGCTAGCACAGATACGCAGTATTTT. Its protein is CASSDTLRTASTDTQYF.

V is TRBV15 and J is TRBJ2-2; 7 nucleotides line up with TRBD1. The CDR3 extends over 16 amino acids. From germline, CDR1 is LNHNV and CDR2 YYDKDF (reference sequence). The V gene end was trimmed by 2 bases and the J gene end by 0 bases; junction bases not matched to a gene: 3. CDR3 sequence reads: CATSRPGTANTGELFF. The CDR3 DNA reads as TGTGCCACCAGCAGACCCGGGACAGCGAACACCGGGGAGCTGTTTTTT.

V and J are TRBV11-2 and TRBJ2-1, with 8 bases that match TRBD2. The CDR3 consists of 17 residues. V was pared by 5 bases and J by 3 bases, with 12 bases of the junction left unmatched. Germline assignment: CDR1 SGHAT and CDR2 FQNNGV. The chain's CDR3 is CASSPRGGEVGYNEQFF. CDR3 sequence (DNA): TGTGCCAGCAGCCCACGGGGGGGGGAGGTAGGCTACAATGAGCAGTTCTTC.